This T cell receptor beta chain was captured by sequencing in a study of cytomegalovirus exposure and HLA in healthy donors. Study results and limitations: Most TCR sequences were rare, but some public TCRs occurred in many donors. CMV serostatus stood as the only immune exposure information on hand.

Primers included in the PCR were 60 Vbeta and 13 Jbeta primers. Original analysis: Later, 65 million to 85 million unique TCR beta chains were counted in an analysis, and approximately 10 million of them were shared. Sequencing was performed with immunoSEQ multiplex PCR; in TCRdb, only in-frame clones are kept and a portion is missing. That table is the source of V, J and clone size, and D and trimming were worked out from the DNA. The sample lists roughly 180,000 clones, about 9.4% occurring once. Per germline, CDR1 LNHDA and CDR2 SQIVND (reference sequence). The V gene end was trimmed by 2 bases and the J gene end by 1 base; junction bases not matched to a gene: 9. The CDR3 is made up of 17 amino acids. Of note for this clone: Its antigen is not known.

This rearrangement joins TRBV19 to TRBJ2-7; 9 bases agree with TRBD2. This sequence originates from a woman in her twenties or thirties in good health and CMV-seropositive. The specimen sequenced was PBMCs. CDR3 nucleotides: TGTGCCAGTAGTATAATCCCCCCCAGCGGGAGGTCCTACGAGCAGTACTTC. It encodes CASSIIPPSGRSYEQYF.